The subject of this entry is one TCR beta chain. No antigen is known for it. The data were taken from a study of cytomegalovirus exposure and HLA in healthy donors (TCRdb year 2017). Regarding the complete study: An earlier analysis of several hundred of the donors reported 250 to 350 Gb of sequence data and approximately 110 million unique TCR beta sequences from 150 million to 200 million T cells. Because of strong linkage in the cohort, five DR-DQ haplotypes were treated as single units for association and clustering. On average, around 240,000 unique TCR beta nucleotide sequences were sequenced per donor among about 400 genotyped donors of the cohort, with 15% to 20% of those sequences being non-productive. The aim of the study was to test whether cataloging public T cell receptors could identify signatures of past pathogen exposure. Donor age, sex, ethnicity and CMV serostatus were collected together with the repertoire data. In an earlier analysis of a few hundred of the donors, high-throughput TCR beta sequencing was used to judge whether each TCR beta V gene segment behaved as functional or pseudogenic. To predict cytomegalovirus infection status, the study brought together high-throughput TCR immunosequencing, statistical association of individual TCRs with disease status, and machine learning. A later analysis re-examined previously published TCR beta repertoires from over 500 donors and added high-resolution HLA genotyping to investigate patterns of TCR occurrence. The later analysis used no new phenotypic data to find candidate immune exposures, relying instead on TCR beta sequences and their occurrence across donors. Genome-wide SNP genotypes for about 65% of the 666 donors were used in a later genetic analysis, which treated that subset as a discovery cohort. In addition to the first cohort of around 670 subjects, a separate validation cohort of approximately 130 different subjects was used. HLA typing covered class I and class II loci at four-digit resolution. Every repertoire in the discovery cohort had been generated on one and the same sequencing platform. Typing coverage differed by locus: A, B, C, DRB1 and DQB1 were typed in roughly 620-630 donors, DQA1 in 500 to 550, DPA1 in around 600, and DPB1 in just under 490. The genetic ancestry cluster associated with self-reported Caucasian donors included about four fifths of the roughly 360 genotyped donors. Using immunosequencing, the study profiled T cell repertoires from 500 to 800 subjects and related those repertoires to cytomegalovirus serostatus. An early release covering more than 500 HLA-typed donors comprised approximately 300 gigabases of sequencing data and some 79 million unique TCR sequences.

The receptor library was made with the immunoSEQ multiplex PCR assay. For the multiplex PCR, a mixture combining 60 forward primers for TCR Vbeta segments and 13 reverse primers for TCR Jbeta segments was used. The CDR3 region of rearranged TCR beta genes was amplified from genomic DNA by a multiplex PCR assay. The Illumina HiSeq System was used to sequence the amplified TCR beta libraries as 87-base-pair reads. In the authors' own workflow: A later analysis tallied 75 million to 95 million unique TCR beta chains across the 660 or so repertoires, and about 10 million of those chains were shared by two or more donors. A nearest-neighbor algorithm error-corrected the raw reads and collapsed the reads into unique sequences, merging closely related sequences to remove PCR and sequencing errors. CDR3 sequences were aligned to IMGT reference sequences to assign V, D and J gene segments. For a sequence to be retained, a match of at least six nucleotides to both a V gene segment and a J gene segment was required. A rearrangement was called productive if the CDR3 had no stop codons and remained in frame with V and J, and every other rearrangement was called non-productive. Following IMGT convention, CDR3 was defined as the stretch from the second conserved V-encoded cysteine to the conserved J-encoded phenylalanine. In an earlier analysis of more than 550 of the donors, sequences lacking an unambiguous match to a single V gene segment were excluded. An earlier analysis of approximately 590 of the donors called V segments functional above 56.7% productive rearrangements and segregating when the between-donor standard deviation exceeded 5%. To diagnose cytomegalovirus status from the catalog of TCR beta chain sequences, a statistical classification framework was built. V and J gene assignment, in a later analysis, came from comparing TCR nucleotide sequences with IMGT/GENE-DB human TR gene sequences. In a later analysis, CDR3 sequences and most-parsimonious VDJ recombination scenarios were assigned using the TCRdist pipeline. A later analysis defined each TCR beta chain by its CDR3 amino acid sequence plus V-gene family, and excluded reads lacking a unique V-gene family. As a way to deal with suspected cross-contamination and a sequencing artifact, a later analysis dropped roughly 620 nucleotide sequences that were highly shared and had low generation probability. In a later analysis, a clonal expansion index for each public chain was calculated from normalized within-repertoire ranks of inferred template counts. In a later analysis, generation probabilities were computed using a VDJ recombination model fitted to out-of-frame rearrangements, and the results were checked against IGoR. Hypergeometric tests were used in a later analysis to score TCR-TCR, TCR-HLA and TCR-CMV co-occurrence, with a repertoire-size bias correction applied to the TCR pairs. False discovery rates were estimated in a later analysis by permuting HLA or CMV assignments 20 times. A later analysis grouped co-occurring TCRs with DBSCAN, adding TCRdist sequence similarity when clustering within HLA-allele-positive subsets. Co-occurrence clustering excluded repertoires with fewer than 30,000 or more than 120,000 public chains, plus five with anomalous nucleotide sharing. Not all clones reach the TCRdb copy of this immuneACCESS table, which keeps in-frame sequences only. Checked studies attribute under half of the gap to unresolved V genes and leave the rest unexplained. V and J calls and clone size are copied from that table; D and trimming were computed from the DNA. Per the sample table, the count is 110,000 to 150,000 clones. Of the sample, more than 0.8% is held by the ten largest clones.

The cohort consisted of hundreds of healthy bone marrow donors. At the time of sampling, every cohort member was nominally healthy, though immune exposures that went unrecorded were likely present. The donor was CMV seronegative and belonged to the group of 352 seronegative cohort members. A peripheral blood sample was collected from each donor, and TCR beta sequencing was performed on peripheral blood mononuclear cells. The Qiagen DNeasy Blood Extraction Kit was used to extract genomic DNA from the blood cell samples. Findings and caveats that apply to the study as a whole: According to a later analysis, TCR association rates differed among HLA loci, with DRB1 alleles showing the most associated TCRs and HLA-C alleles showing the fewest. Strong co-occurrence of HLA alleles, especially DR and DQ, made assigning TCR associations to individual alleles difficult. In both the original and validation cohorts, the classifier was reported to diagnose cytomegalovirus status with high specificity and sensitivity. Because counts were too low, roughly 16 rarely observed V segments, including chromosome 9 orphons, were left out of the earlier analysis of about 500 of the donors. In vitro tests confirmed that a few of the cytomegalovirus-associated TCR beta chains recognize cytomegalovirus antigens. Because some donors lacked HLA typing at each locus, the association tests relied only on the typed subset. Most TCR sequences were seen in very few donors, while some public TCRs were found in many individuals. V-gene and J-gene trimming of TCR beta chains was associated with a missense DCLRE1C variant in a later genetic analysis, and the association was replicated in an independent cohort. The authors suggested that the approach could potentially be extended to other disease states and immunological phenotypes. Correlated functional status among segregating V segments might reflect linkage disequilibrium, but an unknown experimental factor could not be ruled out. A further reported finding was that TCR beta sequences accurately predicted the HLA-A and HLA-B alleles for most subjects in the first cohort. A cluster of highly shared sequence variants was judged likely to be a technical artifact of the sequencing pipeline. According to a later genetic analysis, donors in an Asian-associated ancestry cluster had fewer N-insertions in productive TCRs than the approximately 610-donor mean. Specific HLA alleles were associated with around 18,000 TCR beta sequences at a false discovery rate of 0.05 in a later analysis. The study gave a list of around 170 TCR beta chains associated with cytomegalovirus. Most CMV-associated TCR beta chains appeared to be HLA-restricted in a later analysis, and the HLA associations seemed to be driven largely by CMV exposure. Presence/absence analyses assumed roughly uniform sequencing depth across donors, an assumption that may not hold. In a later analysis, several top co-occurrence clusters were reported to appear linked to parvovirus B19, influenza, CMV and Epstein-Barr virus. CMV serostatus was the only immune exposure information available for the cohort. Compared with equally common non-associated chains, HLA-associated TCR beta chains in a later analysis were more clonally expanded and had lower generation probabilities. This cohort had only TCR beta chains sequenced, and the lack of alpha or paired-chain data limited which features could be detected. Broadly in line with IMGT annotations, most TCR beta V segments showed up in productive rearrangements about 87% or about 30% of the time in an earlier analysis of about 500 of the donors.

The sample consisted of PBMCs. The source of this sequence is a male donor in good health and CMV-seronegative.

At the DNA level, the sequence is TGTGCCAGCAGTTTCACGGGGGGCGTAGAAGCTTTCTTT. It is translated as CASSFTGGVEAFF. The chain joins TRBV27 to TRBJ1-1, and perhaps TRBD1 as D gene, on 6 matching bases. V is cut by 3 bases and J by 8 bases, and the space between the germline ends is 13 bases. The CDR3 runs 13 amino acids, cysteine and phenylalanine included. The only DNA kept is the CDR3, 39 bases in frame from the first base. CDR1 and CDR2 (MNHEY, SMNVEV) derive from the germline V gene (reference sequence).